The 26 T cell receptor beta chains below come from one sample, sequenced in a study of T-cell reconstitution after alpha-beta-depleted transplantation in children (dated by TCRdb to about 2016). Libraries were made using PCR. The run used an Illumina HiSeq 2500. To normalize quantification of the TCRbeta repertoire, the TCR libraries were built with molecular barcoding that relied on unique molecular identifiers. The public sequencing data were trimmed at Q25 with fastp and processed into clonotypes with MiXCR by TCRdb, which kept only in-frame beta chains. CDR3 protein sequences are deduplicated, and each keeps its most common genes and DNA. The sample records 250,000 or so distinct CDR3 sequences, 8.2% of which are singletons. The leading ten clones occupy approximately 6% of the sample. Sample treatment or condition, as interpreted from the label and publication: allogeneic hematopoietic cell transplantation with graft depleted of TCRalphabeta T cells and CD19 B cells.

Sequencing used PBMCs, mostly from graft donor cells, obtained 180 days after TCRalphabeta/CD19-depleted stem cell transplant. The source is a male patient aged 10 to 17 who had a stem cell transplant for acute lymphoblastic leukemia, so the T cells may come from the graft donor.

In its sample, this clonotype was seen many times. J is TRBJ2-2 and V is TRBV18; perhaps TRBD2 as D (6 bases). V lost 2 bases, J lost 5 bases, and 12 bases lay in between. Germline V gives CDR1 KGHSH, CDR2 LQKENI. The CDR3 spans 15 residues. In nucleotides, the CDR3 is TGTGCCAGCTCACCAGAGCTAGCGTGGACCGGGGAGCTGTTTTTT. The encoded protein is CASSPELAWTGELFF.

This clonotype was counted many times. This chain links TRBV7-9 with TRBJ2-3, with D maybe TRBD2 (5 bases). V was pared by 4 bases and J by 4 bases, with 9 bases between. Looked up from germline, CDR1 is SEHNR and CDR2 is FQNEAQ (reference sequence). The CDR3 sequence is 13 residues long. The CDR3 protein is CASSSRRPDTQYF. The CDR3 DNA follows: TGTGCCAGCAGCTCCCGGAGGCCAGATACGCAGTATTTT.

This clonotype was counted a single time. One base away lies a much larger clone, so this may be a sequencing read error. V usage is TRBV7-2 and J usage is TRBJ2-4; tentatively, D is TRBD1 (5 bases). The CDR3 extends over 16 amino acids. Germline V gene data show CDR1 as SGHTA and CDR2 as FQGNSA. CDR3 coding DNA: TGTGCCTGCAGCTCCCACAGGCCGCTAGCCAAAAACATTCAGTACTTC. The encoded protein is CACSSHRPLAKNIQYF.

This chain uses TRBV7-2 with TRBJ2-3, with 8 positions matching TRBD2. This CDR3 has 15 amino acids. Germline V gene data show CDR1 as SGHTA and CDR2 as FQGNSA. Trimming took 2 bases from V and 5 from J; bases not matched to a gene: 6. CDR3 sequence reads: CASSLTRGALDTQYF. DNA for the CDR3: TGTGCCAGCAGCTTAACGCGGGGGGCCCTAGATACGCAGTATTTT. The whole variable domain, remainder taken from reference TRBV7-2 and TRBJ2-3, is GAGVSQSPSNKVTEKGKDVELRCDPISGHTALYWYRQSLGQGLEFLIYFQGNSAPDKSGLPSDRFSAERTGGSVSTLTIQRTQQEDSAVYLCASSLTRGALDTQYFGPGTRLTVL.

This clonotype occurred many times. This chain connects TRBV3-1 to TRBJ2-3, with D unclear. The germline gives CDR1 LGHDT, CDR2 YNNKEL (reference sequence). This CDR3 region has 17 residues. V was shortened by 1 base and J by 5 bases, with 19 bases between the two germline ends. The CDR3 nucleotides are TGTGCCAGCAGCCAAGGTAACCGGGCCGCAGGTGGAGATACGCAGTATTTT. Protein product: CASSQGNRAAGGDTQYF.

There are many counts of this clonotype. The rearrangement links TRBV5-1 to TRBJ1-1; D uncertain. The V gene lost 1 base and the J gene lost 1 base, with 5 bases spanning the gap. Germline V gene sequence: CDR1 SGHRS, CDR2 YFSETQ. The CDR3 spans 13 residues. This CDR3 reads CASSLRWNTEAFF. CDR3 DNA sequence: TGCGCCAGCAGCTTGAGGTGGAACACTGAAGCTTTCTTT. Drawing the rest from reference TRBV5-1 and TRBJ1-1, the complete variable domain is KAGVTQTPRYLIKTRGQQVTLSCSPISGHRSVSWYQQTPGQGLQFLFEYFSETQRNKGNFPGRFSGRQFSNSRSEMNVSTLELGDSALYLCASSLRWNTEAFFGQGTRLTVV.

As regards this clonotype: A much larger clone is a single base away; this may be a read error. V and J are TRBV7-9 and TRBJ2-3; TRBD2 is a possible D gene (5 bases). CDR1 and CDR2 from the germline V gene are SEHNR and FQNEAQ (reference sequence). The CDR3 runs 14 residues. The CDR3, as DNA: TGTGCCAGCAGCTCAATCCCCGTCGGGGATACGCTGTATTTT. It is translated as CASSSIPVGDTLYF. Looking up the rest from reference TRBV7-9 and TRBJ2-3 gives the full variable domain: DTGVSQNPRHKITKRGQNVTFRCDPISEHNRLYWYRQTLGQGPEFLTYFQNEAQLEKSRLLSDRFSAERPKGSFSTLEIQRTEQGDSAMYLCASSSIPVGDTLYFGPGTRLTVL.

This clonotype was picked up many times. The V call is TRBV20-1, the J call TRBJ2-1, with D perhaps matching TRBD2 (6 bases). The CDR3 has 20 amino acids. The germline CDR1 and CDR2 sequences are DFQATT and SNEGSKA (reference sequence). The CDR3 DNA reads TGCAGCGTCTACCCCCTTCCACCGAAGCATCCGGGACTTTCCTACAATGAGCAGTTCTTC. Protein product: CSVYPLPPKHPGLSYNEQFF.

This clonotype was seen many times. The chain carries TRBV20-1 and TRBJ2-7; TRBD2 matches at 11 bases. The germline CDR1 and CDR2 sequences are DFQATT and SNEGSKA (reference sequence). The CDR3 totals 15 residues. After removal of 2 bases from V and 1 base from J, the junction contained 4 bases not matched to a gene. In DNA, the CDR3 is TGCAGTGCTAGACCGCTAGCGGGGGGATCCTACGAGCAGTACTTC. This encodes CSARPLAGGSYEQYF.

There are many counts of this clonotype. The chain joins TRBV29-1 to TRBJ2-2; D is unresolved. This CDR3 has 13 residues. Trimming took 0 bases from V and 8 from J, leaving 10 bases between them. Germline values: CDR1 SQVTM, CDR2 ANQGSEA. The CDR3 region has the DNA TGCAGCGTTGAAGAGGGCGTCCCGGGGGAGCTGTTTTTT. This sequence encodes CSVEEGVPGELFF.

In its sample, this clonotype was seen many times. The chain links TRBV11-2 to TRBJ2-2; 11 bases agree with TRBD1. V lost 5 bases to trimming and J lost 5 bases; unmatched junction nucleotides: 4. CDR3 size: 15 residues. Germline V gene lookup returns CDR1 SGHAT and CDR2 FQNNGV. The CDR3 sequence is CASSQDRGPTGELFF. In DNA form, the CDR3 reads TGTGCCAGCAGCCAGGACAGGGGGCCGACCGGGGAGCTGTTTTTT.

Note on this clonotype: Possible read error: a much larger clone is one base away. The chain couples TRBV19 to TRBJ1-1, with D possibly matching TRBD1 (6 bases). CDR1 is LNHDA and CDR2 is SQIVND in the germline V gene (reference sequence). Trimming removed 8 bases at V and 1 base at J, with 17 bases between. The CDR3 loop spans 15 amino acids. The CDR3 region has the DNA TGTGCCAGTCGGAAGGACAGCTTAAAGAACACTGAAGCTTTCTTT. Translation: CASRKDSLKNTEAFF.

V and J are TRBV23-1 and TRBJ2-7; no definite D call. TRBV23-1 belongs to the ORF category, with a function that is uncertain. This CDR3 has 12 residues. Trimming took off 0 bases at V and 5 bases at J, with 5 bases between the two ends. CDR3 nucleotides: TGCGCCAGCAGTCAATCGTGCCACGAGCAGTACTTC. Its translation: CASSQSCHEQYF.

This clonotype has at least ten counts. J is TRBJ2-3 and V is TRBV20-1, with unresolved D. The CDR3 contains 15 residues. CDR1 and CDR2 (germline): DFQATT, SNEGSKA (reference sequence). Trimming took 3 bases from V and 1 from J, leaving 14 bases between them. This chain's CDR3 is CSARSELIRTDTQYF. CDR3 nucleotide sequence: TGCAGTGCTAGGTCTGAGTTAATCCGCACAGATACGCAGTATTTT.

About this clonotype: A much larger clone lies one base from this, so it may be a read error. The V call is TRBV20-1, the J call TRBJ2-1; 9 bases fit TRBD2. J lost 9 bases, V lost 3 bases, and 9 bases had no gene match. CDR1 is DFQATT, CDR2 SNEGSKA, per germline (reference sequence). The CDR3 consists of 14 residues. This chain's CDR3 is CSARRLAAASEQFF. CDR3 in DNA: TGCAGTGCTAGGCGACTAGCGGCAGCGAGTGAGCAGTTCTTC.

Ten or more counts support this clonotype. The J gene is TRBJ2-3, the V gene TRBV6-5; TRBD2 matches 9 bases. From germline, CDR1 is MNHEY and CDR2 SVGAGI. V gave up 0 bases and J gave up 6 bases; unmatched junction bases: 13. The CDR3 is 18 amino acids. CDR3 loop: CASSYSSSGGTRGDTQYF. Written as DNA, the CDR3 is TGTGCCAGCAGTTACTCGAGTAGCGGGGGTACACGGGGGGATACGCAGTATTTT.

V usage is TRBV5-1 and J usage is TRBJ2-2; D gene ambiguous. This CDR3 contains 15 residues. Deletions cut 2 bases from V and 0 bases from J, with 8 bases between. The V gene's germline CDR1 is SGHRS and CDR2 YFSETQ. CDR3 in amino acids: CASSLNSANTGELFF. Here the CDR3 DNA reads TGCGCCAGCAGCTTAAACAGCGCGAACACCGGGGAGCTGTTTTTT.

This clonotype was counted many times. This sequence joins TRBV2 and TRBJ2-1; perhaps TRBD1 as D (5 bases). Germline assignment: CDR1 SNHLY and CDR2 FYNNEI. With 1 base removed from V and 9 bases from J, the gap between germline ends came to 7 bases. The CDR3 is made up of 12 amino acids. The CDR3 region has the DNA TGTGCCAGCAGTGAAGGGGGCAGTGAGCAGTTCTTC. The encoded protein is CASSEGGSEQFF.

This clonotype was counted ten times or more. The DNA for the CDR3 is TGTGCCAGCAGCCAAATGACCGGGACACCCACAGATACGCAGTATTTT. Its protein is CASSQMTGTPTDTQYF. The V gene is TRBV16, the J gene TRBJ2-3; D possibly corresponds to TRBD1 (6 bases). From germline, CDR1 is KGHSY and CDR2 FQNENV. V was trimmed by 2 bases and J by 2 bases, leaving 14 bases between them. The CDR3 totals 16 residues.

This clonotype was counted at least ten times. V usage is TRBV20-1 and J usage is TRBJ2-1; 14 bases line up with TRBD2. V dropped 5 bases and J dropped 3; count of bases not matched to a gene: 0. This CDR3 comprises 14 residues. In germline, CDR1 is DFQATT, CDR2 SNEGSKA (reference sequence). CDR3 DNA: TGCAGTGCTGGGACTAGCGGGGGCTACAATGAGCAGTTCTTC. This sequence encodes CSAGTSGGYNEQFF.

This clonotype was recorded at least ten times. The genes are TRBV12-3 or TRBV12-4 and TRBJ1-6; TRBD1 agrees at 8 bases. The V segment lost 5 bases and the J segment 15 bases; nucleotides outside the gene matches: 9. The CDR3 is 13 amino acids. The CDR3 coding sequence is TGTGCCAGCAGTGAAATACAGGGGGGGAACCTCCACTTT. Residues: CASSEIQGGNLHF.

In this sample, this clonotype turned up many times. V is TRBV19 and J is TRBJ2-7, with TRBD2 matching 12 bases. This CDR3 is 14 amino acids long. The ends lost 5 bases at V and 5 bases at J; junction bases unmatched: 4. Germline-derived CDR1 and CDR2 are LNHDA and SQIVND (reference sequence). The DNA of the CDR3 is TGTGCCAGTAGTCTAGCGGGAGGGCACCACGAGCAGTACTTC. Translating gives CASSLAGGHHEQYF. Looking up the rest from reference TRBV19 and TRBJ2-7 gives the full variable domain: DGGITQSPKYLFRKEGQNVTLSCEQNLNHDAMYWYRQDPGQGLRLIYYSQIVNDFQKGDIAEGYSVSREKKESFPLTVTSAQKNPTAFYLCASSLAGGHHEQYFGPGTRLTVT.

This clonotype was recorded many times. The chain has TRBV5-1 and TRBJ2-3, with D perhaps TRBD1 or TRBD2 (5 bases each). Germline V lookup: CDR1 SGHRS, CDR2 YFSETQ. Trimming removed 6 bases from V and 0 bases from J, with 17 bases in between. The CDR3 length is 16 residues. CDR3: CASTSLGESSTDTQYF. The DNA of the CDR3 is TGCGCCAGCACCTCTCTAGGGGAGTCTAGCACAGATACGCAGTATTTT.

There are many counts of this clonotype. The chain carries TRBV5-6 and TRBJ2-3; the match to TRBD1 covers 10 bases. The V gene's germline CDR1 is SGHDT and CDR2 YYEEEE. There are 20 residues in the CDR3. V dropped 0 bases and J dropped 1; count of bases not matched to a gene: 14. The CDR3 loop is CASSLAFPRDRGGGTDTQYF. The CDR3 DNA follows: TGTGCCAGCAGCTTGGCTTTCCCTCGGGACAGGGGTGGAGGCACAGATACGCAGTATTTT.

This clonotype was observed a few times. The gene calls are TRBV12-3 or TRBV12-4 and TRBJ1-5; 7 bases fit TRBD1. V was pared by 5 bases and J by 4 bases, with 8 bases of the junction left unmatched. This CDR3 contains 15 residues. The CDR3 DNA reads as TGTGCCAGCAGTCTCACAGGGGCGAAAAATCAGCCCCAGCATTTT. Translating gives CASSLTGAKNQPQHF.

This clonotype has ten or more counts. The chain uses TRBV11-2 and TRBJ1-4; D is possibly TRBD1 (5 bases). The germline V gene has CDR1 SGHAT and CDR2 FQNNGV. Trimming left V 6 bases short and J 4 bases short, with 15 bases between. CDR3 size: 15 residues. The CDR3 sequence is CASSLRQRLNEKLFF. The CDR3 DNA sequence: TGTGCCAGCAGTCTCCGACAGCGTCTTAATGAAAAACTGTTTTTT.